Below, 18 T cell receptor beta chains from the same sample are listed, as sequenced in a study of blood T cell repertoires in COVID-19. Generated by immunoSEQ multiplex PCR, the TCRdb table keeps only in-frame clones and is missing some. The data show some 160,000 clones, approximately 80% seen once. Sequencing was performed on peripheral blood. The receptor source for this set is a woman aged 45-60 years with acute or convalescent COVID-19.

The chain recombines TRBV4-3 with TRBJ1-1, with D unclear. The CDR3 is 14 amino acids. Germline values: CDR1 LGHNA, CDR2 YSLEER. V was shortened by 0 bases and J by 1 base, with 6 bases between the two germline ends. CDR3 in DNA: TGCGCCAGCAGCCAAGAGGCAGGGAACACTGAAGCTTTCTTT. This gives the protein CASSQEAGNTEAFF.

The chain has TRBV3-1 (or the pseudogene TRBV3-2) and TRBJ1-6, with TRBD1 matching 8 bases. Germline V lookup: CDR1 LGHDT, CDR2 YNNKEL (reference sequence). The CDR3 consists of 14 residues. With V trimmed by 1 base and J by 7 bases, 0 bases remained unmatched. The CDR3 DNA reads as TGTGCCAGCAGCCAAGGGACAGGGAATTCACCCCTCCACTTT. This translates into CASSQGTGNSPLHF.

The CDR3 nucleotides are TGTGCCAGCAGCATAGGGACTAGCGGGAACTACCAAGAGACCCAGTACTTC. Translation: CASSIGTSGNYQETQYF. The rearrangement links TRBV4-2 to TRBJ2-5; 13 nucleotides line up with TRBD2. From germline, CDR1 is LGHNA and CDR2 YNFKEQ. The V gene end was trimmed by 5 bases and the J gene end by 0 bases; junction bases not matched to a gene: 6. The CDR3 is made up of 17 amino acids.

This rearrangement joins TRBV5-1 to TRBJ1-1; no definite D call. Germline V gene sequence: CDR1 SGHRS, CDR2 YFSETQ. The CDR3 has 14 residues. The V end was cut by 1 base, the J end by 3 bases, with 10 bases between. CDR3 protein: CASSLMPRDTEAFF. CDR3 in DNA: TGCGCCAGCAGCTTGATGCCCCGGGACACTGAAGCTTTCTTT. The variable domain in full, completed from reference TRBV5-1 and TRBJ1-1, reads KAGVTQTPRYLIKTRGQQVTLSCSPISGHRSVSWYQQTPGQGLQFLFEYFSETQRNKGNFPGRFSGRQFSNSRSEMNVSTLELGDSALYLCASSLMPRDTEAFFGQGTRLTVV.

The chain combines TRBV27 with TRBJ1-1; the D is unclear. V dropped 9 bases and J dropped 1 base, with 12 bases sitting between them. Germline V gene data show CDR1 as MNHEY and CDR2 as SMNVEV (reference sequence). CDR3 size: 13 residues. CDR3 protein: CARLRDSNTEAFF. The CDR3 region has the DNA TGTGCCAGGCTGCGGGATTCGAACACTGAAGCTTTCTTT.

A few counts support this clone. Different DNA sequences within this sample yield the same CDR3. The rearrangement links TRBV7-3 to TRBJ1-1; perhaps TRBD1 as D (6 bases). The CDR3 loop spans 14 amino acids. The V gene's germline CDR1 is SGHTA and CDR2 FQGTGA. The ends were cut back, 0 bases at V and 3 bases at J, with 8 bases in the middle. CDR3: CASSLTSGDTEAFF. The CDR3 DNA reads TGTGCCAGCAGCTTAACGTCAGGGGACACTGAAGCTTTCTTT.

The table lists this clone with a few counts. The chain joins TRBV5-1 to TRBJ2-7, with 7 bases matching TRBD1. This CDR3 spans 13 amino acids. The germline V gene has CDR1 SGHRS and CDR2 YFSETQ. The V and J ends lost 4 bases and 3 bases, in that order; junction bases with no gene match: 4. The CDR3 DNA reads TGCGCCAGCAGCACAGGGGACAGCTACGAGCAGTACTTC. It encodes CASSTGDSYEQYF.

The J gene is TRBJ2-3, the V gene TRBV5-1; 15 bases fit TRBD2. V was pared by 1 base and J by 4 bases, with 4 bases of the junction left unmatched. The CDR3 length is 17 residues. Germline V gene lookup returns CDR1 SGHRS and CDR2 YFSETQ. CDR3 loop: CASSLPGLAGGADTQYF. The CDR3 nucleotides are TGCGCCAGCAGCTTGCCAGGACTAGCGGGGGGGGCAGATACGCAGTATTTT.

The chain couples TRBV6-2 or TRBV6-3 to TRBJ2-3, with D perhaps TRBD1 (6 bases). Looked up from germline, CDR1 is MNHEY and CDR2 is SVGEGT. The length of the CDR3 is 16 residues. Trimming removed 6 bases from V and 2 bases from J, with 18 bases in between. CDR3 DNA sequence: TGTGCCAGCAGCCGTTTGGGACAAGGCCCCACAGATACGCAGTATTTT. Protein product: CASSRLGQGPTDTQYF.

The rearrangement uses TRBV4-3 and TRBJ1-2; no reliable D call. The V end lost 1 base, the J end lost 7 bases, and 16 bases lay between the germline ends. This CDR3 is built from 15 residues. Looked up from germline, CDR1 is LGHNA and CDR2 is YSLEER. The CDR3 loop reads CASSQARGGSFGYTF. The CDR3 DNA follows: TGCGCCAGCAGCCAAGCGCGGGGAGGGTCTTTTGGCTACACCTTC.

The chain combines TRBV7-9 with TRBJ2-6, with 7 bases aligning to TRBD2. V lost 5 bases and J lost 0; bases outside the gene matches: 10. CDR3 length: 18 residues. Germline V gene sequence: CDR1 SEHNR, CDR2 FQNEAQ (reference sequence). The CDR3 region is CASSLRTRPSSGANVLTF. In nucleotides, the CDR3 is TGTGCCAGCAGCCTACGGACTAGACCGAGCTCTGGGGCCAACGTCCTGACTTTC. The full variable domain, its missing parts supplied by reference TRBV7-9 and TRBJ2-6, is DTGVSQNPRHKITKRGQNVTFRCDPISEHNRLYWYRQTLGQGPEFLTYFQNEAQLEKSRLLSDRFSAERPKGSFSTLEIQRTEQGDSAMYLCASSLRTRPSSGANVLTFGAGSRLTVL.

The V gene is TRBV7-8, the J gene TRBJ2-7; 7 bases align to TRBD1. The J segment lost 7 bases and the V segment lost 5 bases, leaving 23 bases of the junction unmatched. Germline CDR1 SGHVS, CDR2 FQNEAQ. CDR3 length: 18 amino acids. The DNA of the CDR3 is TGTGCCAGCAGCCCGCACCTCGTCCCGGGACAGCTTAACTATGAGCAGTACTTC. It specifies CASSPHLVPGQLNYEQYF.

The genes are TRBV6-5 and TRBJ2-2; tentatively, D is TRBD1 (5 bases). This CDR3 is 14 amino acids long. Trimming took 2 bases from V and 6 from J, leaving 10 bases between them. CDR1 and CDR2 (germline): MNHEY, SVGAGI. The CDR3 sequence: CASSYRTKAGELFF. In DNA, the CDR3 is TGTGCCAGCAGTTACCGGACAAAAGCCGGGGAGCTGTTTTTT.

The rearrangement links TRBV7-9 to TRBJ1-5; D is ambiguous. V was clipped by 1 base and J by 6 bases, with 10 bases between them. The CDR3 length is 14 residues. CDR1 is SEHNR, CDR2 FQNEAQ, per germline (reference sequence). The CDR3, as DNA: TGTGCCAGCAGCTTAGATTTAAGCGGTCAGCCCCAGCATTTT. Translating gives CASSLDLSGQPQHF.

The chain links TRBV5-1 to TRBJ1-2, with 7 bases identical to TRBD1. The J segment lost 8 bases and the V segment lost 4 bases, leaving 11 bases of the junction unmatched. Germline V gene sequence: CDR1 SGHRS, CDR2 YFSETQ. The CDR3 length is 14 residues. The CDR3 region has the DNA TGCGCCAGCAGCCCCGGGACAGATTATATCGGCTACACCTTC. It codes for CASSPGTDYIGYTF.

V gene TRBV19 combines with J gene TRBJ2-7; D perhaps matches TRBD2 (6 bases). CDR1 and CDR2 from the germline V gene are LNHDA and SQIVND (reference sequence). The ends were cut back, 0 bases at V and 1 base at J, with 13 bases in the middle. The CDR3 extends over 16 amino acids. In DNA, the CDR3 is TGTGCCAGTAGTATAGATCTCGGGACTCGTTCCTACGAGCAGTACTTC. The encoded protein is CASSIDLGTRSYEQYF.

The chain recombines TRBV6-1 with TRBJ2-1, with D tentatively TRBD1 (7 bases). CDR1 and CDR2 (germline): MNHNS, SASEGT. The CDR3 length is 14 residues. Trimming left V 3 bases short and J 7 bases short, with 13 bases between. In DNA form, the CDR3 reads TGTGCCAGCAGTGACAGGGGGGCCCAAAATGAGCAGTTCTTC. Its protein is CASSDRGAQNEQFF.

V is TRBV20-1 and J is TRBJ2-4; D is possibly TRBD2 (6 bases). V was cut by 3 bases and J by 9 bases, with 15 bases left in between. The CDR3 is made up of 13 amino acids. CDR1 is DFQATT, CDR2 SNEGSKA, per germline (reference sequence). For the CDR3, the DNA is TGCAGTGCTAGTGGTGGGACCGGGAGCATTCAGTACTTC. This gives the protein CSASGGTGSIQYF.